This T cell receptor beta chain was identified in a study of post-analysis software for immune sequencing data. Study summary: Multiple sclerosis in the patients followed relapsing-remitting, secondary progressive and progressive-relapsing courses.

This clonotype was counted a few times. Its specificity is not known. General observations from the study: Five TRBV segments occurring more often in patients than controls included TRBV5-6, TRBV5-1 and TRBV20-1. Same-batch preparations were strongly co-clustered by F measure. Among multiple sclerosis patients, normalized Chao1 diversity was significantly below that of controls.

Germline CDR1 reads SGHTA; CDR2 reads FQGTGA. V was pared by 5 bases and J by 6 bases, with 3 bases of the junction left unmatched. CDR3 length: 14 amino acids. Researchers reported that TCR beta cDNA libraries carried unique molecular identifiers. Between about 1 and 10 million T cells gave rise to approximately 520,000 cDNA molecules. TCRdb called the PCR reads again in MiXCR, with one record for every CDR3 protein. The sample includes hundreds of thousands of distinct CDR3 sequences, roughly 50% of them seen just once. This sequence joins TRBV7-3 and TRBJ2-1; 11 positions agree with TRBD1. The receptor was derived from a girl aged 5-17 years with multiple sclerosis. Sequencing used blood. CDR3: CASSGTGGVNEQFF. The DNA of the CDR3 is TGTGCCAGCAGCGGGACAGGGGGGGTCAATGAGCAGTTCTTC.